Listed below are T cell receptor beta chains from one sample, sequenced in a study of CD8 T cells in ankylosing spondylitis. Each CDR3 protein is one row after TCRdb ran MiXCR on the 5' RACE reads. The top ten clones hold around 12% of a sample with about 360,000 distinct CDR3 sequences, approximately 20% of them seen once. Sequenced sample: blood, either unsorted or a sorted T cell fraction (not recorded which). The receptor source for this set is a male donor with ankylosing spondylitis or in good health (not recorded which). The CDR3 runs from the conserved cysteine through the conserved F or W. The D gene is left open where the match is weak. Some rows mark clone size as missing; the rest say once, few, many or name a class of expanded clone.

cdr3_aa v_call d_call clone_size
CASILSGQADAREQYF TRBV6-1 TRBD1 many
CSARDNEDIFDEQYF TRBV20-1 . few
CASNPVGGDEQYF TRBV28 TRBD2 .
CASSQGYTEQFF TRBV4-1 . few
CASNPAGGPDTQYF TRBV12-3/TRBV12-4 TRBD2 many
CASSEERGGSYNEQFF TRBV2 TRBD2 .
CVSSLAGTVTYNEQFF TRBV13 TRBD1 .
CASSVGGLGQQETQYF TRBV9 . .
CASSRPGTVYEQYF TRBV11-2 . .
CASSVTGGMTGELFF TRBV5-4 TRBD1 .
CASSPGAGGAYEQYF TRBV6-1 . .
CAISELGRSGDGELFF TRBV10-3 TRBD2 few
CATSDPPGGAGELFF TRBV24-1 TRBD2 .
CASSLVAGGLANEQFF TRBV27 TRBD2 .
CSVKSPRAYEQYF TRBV29-1 . .
CASSPRGITEAFF TRBV12-3/TRBV12-4 . few
CASSDGAEQYF TRBV9 . few
CASIHGRSRGETQYF TRBV6-4 . few
CASSPPGLITEAFF TRBV6-1 . .
CASSYAGAWSEQYF TRBV7-2 TRBD2 .
CASSELLDSYEQYF TRBV6-1 . many
CASSPDRGTGDTQYF TRBV5-1 TRBD1 few
CAISESLAGKRSSYEQYF TRBV10-3 TRBD2 few
CASSRLTGGVFNTGELFF TRBV11-2 TRBD1 .
CASSPDESMNTEAFF TRBV7-9 . few
CASRNSDGYNEQFF TRBV6-1 . few
CASSLVPYHSGNTIYF TRBV11-1 . .
CAWSVQARANYF TRBV30 . few
CASSVGDGLSYEQYF TRBV9 . .
CASSSSGGLGNEQYF TRBV9 TRBD2 .
CASSLWALFCNEQYF TRBV19 . .
CASSENDWWDEQYF TRBV2 . few
CASSITFRGTYEQYF TRBV19 TRBD1 .
CASSFGTSSYEQFF TRBV7-2 TRBD2 few
CASSLVPGWASAGETQYF TRBV11-2 . .
CAINTGELFF TRBV2 . .
CASSQTPGVAGRNEQFF TRBV4-1 . few